The 13 T cell receptor beta chains reported below all come from one sample, sequenced in a study of blood T cells in healthy people across ages. With a J-beta primer mix and a sample-barcoded 5' primer, a second PCR ran about 7 to 12 cycles. Each CDR3 protein is one row after TCRdb ran MiXCR on the 5' RACE reads. This sample has about 2 million distinct CDR3 sequences, with around 50% found just once. Sequencing was done on a sample of blood. The receptors were gathered from a woman between 40 and 55 years old in good health.

This clonotype was detected only a few times. This chain uses TRBV9 with TRBJ2-3; 7 bases agree with TRBD1. The germline V gene encodes CDR1 SGDLS and CDR2 YYNGEE. This CDR3 region has 17 residues. The V segment lost 3 bases and the J segment 1 base; nucleotides outside the gene matches: 11. The CDR3 protein is CASSASLTGYGTDTQYF. In nucleotides, the CDR3 is TGTGCCAGCAGCGCGAGCCTGACAGGGTATGGCACAGATACGCAGTATTTT.

Here the CDR3 reads CSAPGQPGAEAFF. The CDR3 DNA reads TGCAGTGCTCCCGGGCAACCCGGGGCTGAAGCTTTCTTT. The gene calls are TRBV20-1 and TRBJ1-1; D gene uncertain. CDR3 length: 13 residues. V shed 5 bases and J shed 6 bases, with 16 bases lying between them. CDR1 is DFQATT, CDR2 SNEGSKA, per germline (reference sequence).

V gene TRBV2 combines with J gene TRBJ2-3; weak D call: TRBD1 (6 bases). Looked up from germline, CDR1 is SNHLY and CDR2 is FYNNEI. The CDR3 runs 14 residues. Trimming took off 6 bases at V and 7 bases at J, with 17 bases between the two ends. CDR3 sequence (DNA): TGTGCCAGCAGCCACTTAGGGGGAATGAATACGCAGTATTTT. This codes for CASSHLGGMNTQYF.

The CDR3 protein is CATSDLTREGETQYF. CDR3 sequence (DNA): TGTGCCACCAGTGATTTGACGCGGGAGGGAGAGACCCAGTACTTC. The chain couples TRBV24-1 to TRBJ2-5, with 9 bases matching TRBD2. The CDR3 has 15 amino acids. With 0 bases clipped from V and 4 bases from J, the junction kept 2 bases outside the gene matches. Germline values: CDR1 KGHDR, CDR2 SFDVKD.

The rearrangement joins TRBV12-3 or TRBV12-4 to TRBJ2-3; D call uncertain. The CDR3 is 15 amino acids. The V and J ends lost 3 bases and 2 bases respectively, with 12 bases between them. CDR3 sequence reads: CASSFKRANTDTQYF. For the CDR3, the DNA is TGTGCCAGCAGTTTTAAGCGAGCGAACACAGATACGCAGTATTTT.

The chain uses TRBV20-1 and TRBJ2-3; perhaps TRBD1 as D (5 bases). CDR3 length: 17 amino acids. Trimming pared 3 bases from V and 0 bases from J, leaving 19 bases between. The germline gives CDR1 DFQATT, CDR2 SNEGSKA (reference sequence). The CDR3 sequence is CSASPVDRRTSTDTQYF. The CDR3 DNA is TGCAGTGCTAGCCCCGTCGACAGACGAACTAGCACAGATACGCAGTATTTT.

V gene TRBV6-2 or TRBV6-3 combines with J gene TRBJ1-2; 7 nucleotides line up with TRBD1. Trimming cost V 6 bases and J 8 bases; bases outside gene matches: 12. Germline V gives CDR1 MNHEY, CDR2 SVGEGT. The CDR3 sequence is 14 residues long. Written as DNA, the CDR3 is TGTGCCAGCAGGCGCGACGACAGGGCGGACGGCTACACCTTC. The encoded protein is CASRRDDRADGYTF.

The V call is TRBV2, the J call TRBJ2-5; D is uncertain. Germline CDR1 SNHLY, CDR2 FYNNEI. Trimming left V 3 bases short and J 9 bases short, with 14 bases between. This CDR3 comprises 13 residues. Here the CDR3 reads CASSENWITAQYF. The DNA of the CDR3 is TGTGCCAGCAGTGAGAACTGGATAACTGCCCAGTACTTC. The whole variable domain, filled in from reference TRBV2 and TRBJ2-5, reads EPEVTQTPSHQVTQMGQEVILRCVPISNHLYFYWYRQILGQKVEFLVSFYNNEISEKSEIFDDQFSVERPDGSNFTLKIRSTKLEDSAMYFCASSENWITAQYFGPGTRLLVL.

The sample holds a few counts of this clonotype. The chain recombines TRBV27 with TRBJ1-2; D uncertain. Germline assignment: CDR1 MNHEY and CDR2 SMNVEV (reference sequence). V lost 6 bases and J 6 bases, leaving 14 bases between the germline ends. This CDR3 region has 13 residues. CDR3: CASSLSRSNGYTF. The CDR3 nucleotides read TGTGCCAGCAGCCTTTCCCGGAGTAATGGCTACACCTTC.

The gene calls are TRBV28 and TRBJ2-5, with 11 bases aligning to TRBD2. Unmatched junction bases numbered 21, after V lost 1 base and J lost 2 bases. The CDR3 contains 22 residues. The germline V gene encodes CDR1 MDHEN and CDR2 SYDVKM. CDR3 residues: CASSLSPSSGEGTSGPQETQYF. Here the CDR3 DNA reads TGTGCCAGCAGTTTATCCCCCAGCTCAGGGGAGGGGACTAGCGGCCCTCAAGAGACCCAGTACTTC.

The rearrangement links TRBV29-1 to TRBJ2-3, with no clear D. V lost 1 base and J 6 bases, leaving 11 bases between the germline ends. The CDR3 extends over 13 amino acids. CDR1 is SQVTM and CDR2 is ANQGSEA in the germline V gene. The CDR3 reads CSVEGQRMDTQYF. As DNA, the CDR3 is TGCAGCGTTGAAGGGCAGAGGATGGATACGCAGTATTTT.

This clonotype has just a few counts. The rearrangement joins TRBV13 to TRBJ2-5, with 12 bases matching TRBD2. Germline V CDR1 and CDR2: PRHDT, FYEKMQ (reference sequence). Unmatched junction bases numbered 6, after V lost 5 bases and J lost 2 bases. The CDR3 has 16 residues. The CDR3: CASSRRLAGEQETQYF. The CDR3 nucleotides read TGTGCCAGCAGCCGAAGACTAGCGGGGGAGCAAGAGACCCAGTACTTC.

This chain uses TRBV4-1 with TRBJ2-7, with D hard to call. Trimming removed 0 bases at V and 2 bases at J, with 8 bases between. Germline V CDR1 and CDR2: MGHRA, YSYEKL. This CDR3 has 14 amino acids. As DNA, the CDR3 is TGCGCCAGCAGCCAAGAACATTATACCTACGAGCAGTACTTC. This codes for CASSQEHYTYEQYF.